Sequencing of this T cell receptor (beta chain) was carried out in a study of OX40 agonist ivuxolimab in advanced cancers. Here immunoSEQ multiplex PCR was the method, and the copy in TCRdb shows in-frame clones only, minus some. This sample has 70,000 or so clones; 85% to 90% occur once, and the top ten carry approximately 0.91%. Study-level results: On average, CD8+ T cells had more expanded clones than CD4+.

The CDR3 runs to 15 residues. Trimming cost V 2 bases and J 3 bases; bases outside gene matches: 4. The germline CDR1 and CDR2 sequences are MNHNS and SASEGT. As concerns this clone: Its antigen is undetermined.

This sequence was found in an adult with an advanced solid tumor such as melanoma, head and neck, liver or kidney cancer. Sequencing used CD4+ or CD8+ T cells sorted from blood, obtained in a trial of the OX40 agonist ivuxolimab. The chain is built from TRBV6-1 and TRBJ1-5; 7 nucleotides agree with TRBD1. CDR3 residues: CASSEPTGVNQPQHF. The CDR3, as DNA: TGTGCCAGCAGTGAACCTACAGGGGTCAATCAGCCCCAGCATTTT.